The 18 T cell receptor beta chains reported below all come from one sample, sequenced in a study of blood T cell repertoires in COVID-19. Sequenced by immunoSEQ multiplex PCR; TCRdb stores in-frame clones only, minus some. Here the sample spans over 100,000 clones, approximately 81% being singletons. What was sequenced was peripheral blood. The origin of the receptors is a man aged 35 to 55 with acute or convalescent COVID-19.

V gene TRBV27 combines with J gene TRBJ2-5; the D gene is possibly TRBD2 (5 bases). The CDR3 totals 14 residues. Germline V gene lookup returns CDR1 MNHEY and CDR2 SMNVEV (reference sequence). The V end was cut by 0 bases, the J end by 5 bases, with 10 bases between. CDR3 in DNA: TGTGCCAGCAGTTTATCTGCTATAGCGGAGACCCAGTACTTC. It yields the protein CASSLSAIAETQYF.

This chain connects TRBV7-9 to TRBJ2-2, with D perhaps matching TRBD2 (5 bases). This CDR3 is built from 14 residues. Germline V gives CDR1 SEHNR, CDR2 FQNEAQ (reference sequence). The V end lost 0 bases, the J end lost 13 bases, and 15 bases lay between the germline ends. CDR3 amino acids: CASSLAAPGMRLFF. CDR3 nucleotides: TGTGCCAGCAGCTTAGCGGCCCCGGGGATGCGGCTGTTTTTT.

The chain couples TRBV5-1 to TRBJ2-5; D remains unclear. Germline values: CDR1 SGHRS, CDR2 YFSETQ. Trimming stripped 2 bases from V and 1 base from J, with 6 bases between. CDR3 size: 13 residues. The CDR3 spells CASSFTGQETQYF. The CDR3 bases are TGCGCCAGCAGCTTTACGGGCCAAGAGACCCAGTACTTC.

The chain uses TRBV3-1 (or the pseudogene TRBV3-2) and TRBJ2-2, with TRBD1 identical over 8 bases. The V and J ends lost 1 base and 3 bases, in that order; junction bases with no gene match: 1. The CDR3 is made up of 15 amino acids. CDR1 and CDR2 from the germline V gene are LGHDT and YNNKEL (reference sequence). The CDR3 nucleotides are TGTGCCAGCAGCCAAGGGACAGGGCACACCGGGGAGCTGTTTTTT. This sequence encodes CASSQGTGHTGELFF.

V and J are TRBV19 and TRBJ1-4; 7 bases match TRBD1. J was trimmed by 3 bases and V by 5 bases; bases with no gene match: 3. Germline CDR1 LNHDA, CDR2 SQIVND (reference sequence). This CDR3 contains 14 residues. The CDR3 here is CASSSGTANEKLFF. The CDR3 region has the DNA TGTGCCAGTAGTTCCGGGACAGCTAATGAAAAACTGTTTTTT. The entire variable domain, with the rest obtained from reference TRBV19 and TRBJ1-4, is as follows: DGGITQSPKYLFRKEGQNVTLSCEQNLNHDAMYWYRQDPGQGLRLIYYSQIVNDFQKGDIAEGYSVSREKKESFPLTVTSAQKNPTAFYLCASSSGTANEKLFFGSGTQLSVL.

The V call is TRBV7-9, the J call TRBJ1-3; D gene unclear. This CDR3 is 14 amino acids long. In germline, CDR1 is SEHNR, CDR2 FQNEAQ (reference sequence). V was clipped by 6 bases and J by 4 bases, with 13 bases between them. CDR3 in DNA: TGTGCCAGCAGTCCTGATACGGGGGGAAACACCATATATTTT. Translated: CASSPDTGGNTIYF.

CDR3: CASSSRQGVDEQYF. CDR3 coding DNA: TGTGCCAGCAGCTCCCGGCAGGGGGTCGACGAGCAGTACTTC. The chain employs TRBV7-9 and TRBJ2-7, with 7 positions matching TRBD1. CDR3 size: 14 residues. The ends lost 4 bases at V and 5 bases at J; junction bases unmatched: 8. Germline V gives CDR1 SEHNR, CDR2 FQNEAQ (reference sequence).

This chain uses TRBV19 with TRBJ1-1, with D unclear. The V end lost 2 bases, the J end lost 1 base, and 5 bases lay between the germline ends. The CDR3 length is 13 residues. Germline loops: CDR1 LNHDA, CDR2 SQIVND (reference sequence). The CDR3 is CASSIRRNTEAFF. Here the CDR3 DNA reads TGTGCCAGTAGTATACGGAGGAACACTGAAGCTTTCTTT. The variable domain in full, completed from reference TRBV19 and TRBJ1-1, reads DGGITQSPKYLFRKEGQNVTLSCEQNLNHDAMYWYRQDPGQGLRLIYYSQIVNDFQKGDIAEGYSVSREKKESFPLTVTSAQKNPTAFYLCASSIRRNTEAFFGQGTRLTVV.

CDR3 in amino acids: CASSLTRLDPEAFF. The DNA of the CDR3 is TGTGCCAGCAGCTTAACAAGACTTGATCCTGAAGCTTTCTTT. The V and J genes are TRBV7-3 and TRBJ1-1; no firm D call. Germline CDR1 SGHTA, CDR2 FQGTGA. The CDR3 spans 14 residues. Trimming shortened V by 0 bases and J by 6 bases, and 11 bases separated the two germline ends.

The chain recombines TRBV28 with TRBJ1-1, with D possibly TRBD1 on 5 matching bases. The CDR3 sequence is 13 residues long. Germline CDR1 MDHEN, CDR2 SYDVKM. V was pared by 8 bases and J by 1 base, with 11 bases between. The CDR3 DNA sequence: TGTGCCAGCGGGGGGGGTCGGAACACTGAAGCTTTCTTT. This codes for CASGGGRNTEAFF.

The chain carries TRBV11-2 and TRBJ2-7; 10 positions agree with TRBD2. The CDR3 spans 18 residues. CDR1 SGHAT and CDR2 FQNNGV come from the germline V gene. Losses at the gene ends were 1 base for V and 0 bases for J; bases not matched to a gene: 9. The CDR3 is CASSLGRGAGGLSYEQYF. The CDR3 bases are TGTGCCAGCAGCTTAGGAAGAGGAGCGGGAGGGCTCTCCTACGAGCAGTACTTC. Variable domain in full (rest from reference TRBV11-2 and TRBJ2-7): EAGVAQSPRYKIIEKRQSVAFWCNPISGHATLYWYQQILGQGPKLLIQFQNNGVVDDSQLPKDRFSAERLKGVDSTLKIQPAKLEDSAVYLCASSLGRGAGGLSYEQYFGPGTRLTVT.

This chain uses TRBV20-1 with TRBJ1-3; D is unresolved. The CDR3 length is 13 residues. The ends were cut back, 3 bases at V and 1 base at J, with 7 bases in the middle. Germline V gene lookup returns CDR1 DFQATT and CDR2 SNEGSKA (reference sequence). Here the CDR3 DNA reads TGCAGTGCTAGTCTACAGTCTGGAAACACCATATATTTT. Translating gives CSASLQSGNTIYF.

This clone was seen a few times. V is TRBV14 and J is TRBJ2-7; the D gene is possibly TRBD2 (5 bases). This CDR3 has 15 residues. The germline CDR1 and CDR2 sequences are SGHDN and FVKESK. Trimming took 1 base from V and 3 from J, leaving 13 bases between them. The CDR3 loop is CASSQGRAVVYEQYF. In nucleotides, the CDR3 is TGTGCCAGCAGCCAAGGCCGAGCGGTTGTCTACGAGCAGTACTTC. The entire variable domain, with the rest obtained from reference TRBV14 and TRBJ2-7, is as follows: EAGVTQFPSHSVIEKGQTVTLRCDPISGHDNLYWYRRVMGKEIKFLLHFVKESKQDESGMPNNRFLAERTGGTYSTLKVQPAELEDSGVYFCASSQGRAVVYEQYFGPGTRLTVT.

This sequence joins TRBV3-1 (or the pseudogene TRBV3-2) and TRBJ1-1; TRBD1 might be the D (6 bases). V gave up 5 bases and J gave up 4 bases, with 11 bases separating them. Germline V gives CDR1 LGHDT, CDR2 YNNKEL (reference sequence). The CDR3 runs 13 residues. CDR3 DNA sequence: TGTGCCAGCAGCTACAGGGAGGGCACTGAAGCTTTCTTT. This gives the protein CASSYREGTEAFF.

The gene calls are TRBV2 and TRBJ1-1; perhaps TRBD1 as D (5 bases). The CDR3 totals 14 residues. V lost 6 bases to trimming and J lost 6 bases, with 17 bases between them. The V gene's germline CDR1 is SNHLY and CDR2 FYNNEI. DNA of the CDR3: TGTGCCAGCAGCTATGGGGGGGTTGTATCTGAAGCTTTCTTT. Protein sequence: CASSYGGVVSEAFF.

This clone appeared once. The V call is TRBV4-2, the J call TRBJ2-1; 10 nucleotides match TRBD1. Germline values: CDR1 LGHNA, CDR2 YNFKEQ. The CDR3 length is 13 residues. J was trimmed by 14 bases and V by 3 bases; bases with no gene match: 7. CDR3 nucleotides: TGTGCCAGCAGCCACAATCCGGGACAGGGGAAGTTCTTC. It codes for CASSHNPGQGKFF.

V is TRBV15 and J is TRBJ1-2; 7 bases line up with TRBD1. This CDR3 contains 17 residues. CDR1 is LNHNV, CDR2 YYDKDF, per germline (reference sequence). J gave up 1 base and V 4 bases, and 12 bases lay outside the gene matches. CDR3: CATSNDRAPNLNYGYTF. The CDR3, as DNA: TGTGCCACCAGCAACGACAGGGCACCGAACCTTAACTATGGCTACACCTTC.

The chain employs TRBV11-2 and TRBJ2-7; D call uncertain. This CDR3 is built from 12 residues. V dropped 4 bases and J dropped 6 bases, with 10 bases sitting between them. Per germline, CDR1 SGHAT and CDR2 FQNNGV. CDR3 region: CASSSPLREQYF. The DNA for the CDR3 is TGTGCCAGCAGCTCTCCCCTTCGCGAGCAGTACTTC.